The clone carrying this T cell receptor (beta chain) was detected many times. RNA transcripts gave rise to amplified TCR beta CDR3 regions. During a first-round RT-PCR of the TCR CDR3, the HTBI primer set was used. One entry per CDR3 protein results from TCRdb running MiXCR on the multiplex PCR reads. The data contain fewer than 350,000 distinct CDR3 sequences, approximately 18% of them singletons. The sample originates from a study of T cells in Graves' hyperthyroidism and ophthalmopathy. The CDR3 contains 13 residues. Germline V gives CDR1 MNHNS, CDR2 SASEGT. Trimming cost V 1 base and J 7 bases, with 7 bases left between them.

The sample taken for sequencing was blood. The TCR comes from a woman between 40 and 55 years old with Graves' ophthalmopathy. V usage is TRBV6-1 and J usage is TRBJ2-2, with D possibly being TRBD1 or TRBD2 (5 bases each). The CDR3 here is CASSEVGGGELFF. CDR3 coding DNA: TGTGCCAGCAGTGAAGTTGGGGGCGGGGAGCTGTTTTTT.